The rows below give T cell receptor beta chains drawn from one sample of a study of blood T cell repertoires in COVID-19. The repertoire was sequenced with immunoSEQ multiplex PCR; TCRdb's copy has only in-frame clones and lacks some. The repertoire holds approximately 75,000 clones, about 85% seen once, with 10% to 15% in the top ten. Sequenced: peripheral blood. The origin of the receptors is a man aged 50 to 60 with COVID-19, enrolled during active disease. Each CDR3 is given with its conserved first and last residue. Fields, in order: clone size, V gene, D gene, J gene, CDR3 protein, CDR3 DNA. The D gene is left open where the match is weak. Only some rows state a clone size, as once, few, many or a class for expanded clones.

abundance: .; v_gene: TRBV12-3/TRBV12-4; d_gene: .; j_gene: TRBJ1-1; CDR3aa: CASSLPQKEAFF; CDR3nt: TGTGCCAGCAGTTTACCACAGAAAGAAGCTTTCTTT
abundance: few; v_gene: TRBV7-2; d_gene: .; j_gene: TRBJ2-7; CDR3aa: CASSSHPGHNYEQYF; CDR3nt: TGTGCCAGCAGTTCACACCCGGGACACAACTACGAGCAGTACTTC
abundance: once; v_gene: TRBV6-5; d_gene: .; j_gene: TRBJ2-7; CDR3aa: CASSPPGFSYEQYF; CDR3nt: TGTGCCAGCAGCCCACCAGGGTTCTCCTACGAGCAGTACTTC
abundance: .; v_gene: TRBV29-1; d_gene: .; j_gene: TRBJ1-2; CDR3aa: CSVEVTENYGYTF; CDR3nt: TGCAGCGTTGAGGTGACAGAAAACTATGGCTACACCTTC
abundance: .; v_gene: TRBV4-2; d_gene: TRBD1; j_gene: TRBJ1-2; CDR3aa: CASSQDETGTNYGYTF; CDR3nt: TGTGCCAGCAGCCAAGATGAGACAGGGACTAACTATGGCTACACCTTC
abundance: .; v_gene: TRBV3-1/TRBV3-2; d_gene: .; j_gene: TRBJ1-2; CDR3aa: CASSQAKSGGYTF; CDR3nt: TGTGCCAGCAGCCAAGCCAAATCGGGGGGCTACACCTTC
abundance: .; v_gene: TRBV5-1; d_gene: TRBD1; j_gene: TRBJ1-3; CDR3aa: CASSLTGSSGNTIYF; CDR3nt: TGCGCCAGCAGCCTGACAGGGTCCTCTGGAAACACCATATATTTT
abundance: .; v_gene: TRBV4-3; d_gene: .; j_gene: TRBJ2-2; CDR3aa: CASSQASGLNTGELFF; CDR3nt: TGCGCCAGCAGCCAAGCAAGTGGGCTTAACACCGGGGAGCTGTTTTTT
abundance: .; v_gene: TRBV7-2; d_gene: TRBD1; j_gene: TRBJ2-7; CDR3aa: CASSLAWGQGYEQYF; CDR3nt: TGTGCCAGCAGCTTAGCATGGGGACAGGGGTACGAGCAGTACTTC
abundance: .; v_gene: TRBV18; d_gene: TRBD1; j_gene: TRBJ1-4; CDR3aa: CASSRDSLGKLFF; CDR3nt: TGTGCCAGCTCACGGGACAGCTTAGGAAAACTGTTTTTT
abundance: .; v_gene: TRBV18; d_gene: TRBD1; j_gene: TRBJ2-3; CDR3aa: CASGTVSTDTQYF; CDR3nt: TGTGCCAGCGGGACAGTTAGCACAGATACGCAGTATTTT
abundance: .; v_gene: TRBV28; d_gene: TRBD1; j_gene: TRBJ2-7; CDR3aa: CASKGQGAYEQYF; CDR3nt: TGTGCCAGCAAGGGACAGGGGGCGTACGAGCAGTACTTC
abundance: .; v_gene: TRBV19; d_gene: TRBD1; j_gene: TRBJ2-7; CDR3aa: CASSIGRGLIGFQYF; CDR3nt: TGTGCCAGTAGTATTGGAAGGGGGCTGATCGGCTTCCAGTACTTC
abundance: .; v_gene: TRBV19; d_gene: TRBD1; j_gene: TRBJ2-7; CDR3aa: CASRVNLGQGSYEQYF; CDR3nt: TGTGCCAGTAGGGTGAATCTGGGACAGGGGTCCTACGAGCAGTACTTC
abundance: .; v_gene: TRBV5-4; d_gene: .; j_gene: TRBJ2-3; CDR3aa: CASSPSVDTQYF; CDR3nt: TGTGCCAGCAGCCCTAGCGTAGATACGCAGTATTTT
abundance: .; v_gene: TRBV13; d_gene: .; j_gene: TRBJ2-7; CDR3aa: CASSRDSAYEQYF; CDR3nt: TGTGCCAGCAGCAGGGACTCAGCCTACGAGCAGTACTTC
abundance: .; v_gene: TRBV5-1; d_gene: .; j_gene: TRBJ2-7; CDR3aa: CASSLQGEFVEQYF; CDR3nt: TGCGCCAGCAGCTTGCAGGGCGAGTTTGTCGAGCAGTACTTC
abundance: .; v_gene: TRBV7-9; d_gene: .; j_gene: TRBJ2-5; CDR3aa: CASSPPSDIKETQYF; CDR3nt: TGTGCCAGCAGCCCGCCCTCGGACATCAAAGAGACCCAGTACTTC
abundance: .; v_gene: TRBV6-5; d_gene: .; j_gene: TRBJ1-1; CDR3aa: CASSYSGQMNTEAFF; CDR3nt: TGTGCCAGCAGTTACTCGGGGCAGATGAACACTGAAGCTTTCTTT
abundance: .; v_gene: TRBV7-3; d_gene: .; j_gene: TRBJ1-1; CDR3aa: CASSLTLQPNTEAFF; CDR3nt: TGTGCCAGCAGCTTAACGCTACAGCCGAACACTGAAGCTTTCTTT
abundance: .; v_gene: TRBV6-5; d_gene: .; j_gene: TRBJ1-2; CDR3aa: CASSLDKYGYTF; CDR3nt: TGTGCCAGCAGCCTTGACAAGTATGGCTACACCTTC
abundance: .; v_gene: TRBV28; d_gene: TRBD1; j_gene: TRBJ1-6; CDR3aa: CASSGPGQGNSPLHF; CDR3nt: TGTGCCAGCAGTGGGCCGGGACAGGGGAATTCACCCCTCCACTTT
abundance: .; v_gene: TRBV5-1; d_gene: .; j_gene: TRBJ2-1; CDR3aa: CASSLSSFSYNEQFF; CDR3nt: TGCGCCAGCAGCTTAAGTAGCTTCTCCTACAATGAGCAGTTCTTC
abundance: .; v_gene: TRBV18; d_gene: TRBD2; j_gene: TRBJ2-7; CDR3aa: CASSRVNLGSDFTGGEQYF; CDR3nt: TGTGCCAGCTCACGCGTGAACCTAGGGTCGGACTTCACGGGAGGGGAGCAGTACTTC
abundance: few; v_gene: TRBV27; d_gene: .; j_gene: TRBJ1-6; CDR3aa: CASSFVADNSPLHF; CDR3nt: TGTGCCAGCAGTTTTGTGGCAGATAATTCACCCCTCCACTTT
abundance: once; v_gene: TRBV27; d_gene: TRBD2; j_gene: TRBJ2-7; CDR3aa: CASSSMSGSPPYEQYF; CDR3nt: TGTGCCAGCAGCTCAATGAGCGGGAGCCCCCCCTACGAGCAGTACTTC
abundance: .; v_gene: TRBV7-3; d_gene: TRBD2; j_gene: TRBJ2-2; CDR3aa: CASSFAGLAENTGELFF; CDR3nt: TGTGCCAGCAGCTTCGCCGGACTAGCGGAAAACACCGGGGAGCTGTTTTTT
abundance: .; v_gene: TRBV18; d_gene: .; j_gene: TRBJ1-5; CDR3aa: CASSLDSPNQPQHF; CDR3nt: TGTGCCAGCTCCCTAGACAGCCCCAATCAGCCCCAGCATTTT
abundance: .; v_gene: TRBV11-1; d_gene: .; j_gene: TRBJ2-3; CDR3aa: CASNPGVFTDTQYF; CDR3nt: TGTGCCAGCAACCCAGGGGTTTTCACAGATACGCAGTATTTT
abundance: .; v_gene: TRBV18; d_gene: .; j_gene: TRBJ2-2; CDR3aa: CASSPRVGELFF; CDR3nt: TGTGCCAGCTCACCGAGAGTCGGGGAGCTGTTTTTT
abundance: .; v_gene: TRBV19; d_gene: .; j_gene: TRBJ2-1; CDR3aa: CASSVMRGDEQFF; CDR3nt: TGTGCCAGTAGTGTCATGCGGGGAGATGAGCAGTTCTTC
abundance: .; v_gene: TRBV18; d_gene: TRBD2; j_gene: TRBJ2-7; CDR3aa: CASSTRTSGNLLYEQYF; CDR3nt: TGTGCCAGCTCGACCCGGACTAGCGGGAACCTACTCTACGAGCAGTACTTC
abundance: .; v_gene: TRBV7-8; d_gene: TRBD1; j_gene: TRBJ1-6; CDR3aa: CASSRDRSNSPLHF; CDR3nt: TGTGCCAGCAGCCGGGACAGGAGTAATTCACCCCTCCACTTT
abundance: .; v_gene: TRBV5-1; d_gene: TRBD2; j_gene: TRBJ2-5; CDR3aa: CASSRAGTRGTQETQYF; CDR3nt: TGCGCCAGCAGCCGAGCCGGGACTAGGGGGACCCAAGAGACCCAGTACTTC
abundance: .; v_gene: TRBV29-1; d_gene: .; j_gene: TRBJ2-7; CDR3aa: CSVSGGEYEQYF; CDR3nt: TGCAGCGTGTCGGGGGGCGAGTACGAGCAGTACTTC
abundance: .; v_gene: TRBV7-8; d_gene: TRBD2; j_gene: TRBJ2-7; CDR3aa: CASSLRRERSYEQYF; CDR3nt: TGTGCCAGCAGCTTAAGGCGGGAGAGAAGCTACGAGCAGTACTTC
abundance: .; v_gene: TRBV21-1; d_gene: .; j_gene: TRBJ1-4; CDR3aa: CASSTPPIAKLFF; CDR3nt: TGTGCCAGCAGCACCCCTCCCATAGCGAAACTGTTTTTT
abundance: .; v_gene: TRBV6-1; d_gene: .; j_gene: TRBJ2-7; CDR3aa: CASSDTGKQYF; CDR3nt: TGTGCCAGCAGTGATACAGGGAAGCAGTACTTC
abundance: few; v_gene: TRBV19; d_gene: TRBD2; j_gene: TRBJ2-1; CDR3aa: CASSMGGGSYNEQFF; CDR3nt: TGTGCCAGTAGTATGGGCGGGGGCTCCTACAATGAGCAGTTCTTC
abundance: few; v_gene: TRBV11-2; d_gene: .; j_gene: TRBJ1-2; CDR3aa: CASSTGQQYGYTF; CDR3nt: TGTGCCAGCAGCACCGGACAGCAATATGGCTACACCTTC
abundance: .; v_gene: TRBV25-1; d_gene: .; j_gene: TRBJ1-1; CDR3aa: CASSDLGGNTEAFF; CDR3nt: TGTGCCAGCAGTGATTTAGGGGGAAACACTGAAGCTTTCTTT
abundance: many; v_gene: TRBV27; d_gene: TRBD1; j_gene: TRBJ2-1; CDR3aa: CASSLRTGKRGQFF; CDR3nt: TGTGCCAGCAGCTTAAGGACAGGGAAGAGAGGGCAGTTCTTC
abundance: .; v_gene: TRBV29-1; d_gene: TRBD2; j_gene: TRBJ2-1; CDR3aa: CSVEASGRAVNEQFF; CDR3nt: TGCAGCGTTGAGGCTAGCGGGAGGGCCGTCAATGAGCAGTTCTTC
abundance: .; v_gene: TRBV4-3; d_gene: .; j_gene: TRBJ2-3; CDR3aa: CASSQTGNSGADTQYF; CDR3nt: TGCGCCAGCAGCCAAACCGGGAACTCTGGGGCAGATACGCAGTATTTT
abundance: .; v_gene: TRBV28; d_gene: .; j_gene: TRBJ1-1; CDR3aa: CASATGMNTEAFF; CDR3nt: TGTGCCAGCGCTACAGGGATGAACACTGAAGCTTTCTTT